The 3 T cell receptor beta chains in this list originate from one sample, sequenced in a study of control samples from healthy donors and cancer patients. The data were produced by immunoSEQ multiplex PCR, yet TCRdb's version contains in-frame clones alone and is incomplete. The data hold about 75,000 clones, with roughly 84% observed a single time. Material for sequencing was blood. These receptors were taken from a man aged 50 or older in good health.

The genes are TRBV3-1 (or the pseudogene TRBV3-2) and TRBJ2-1; 7 positions match TRBD2. Germline CDR1 LGHDT, CDR2 YNNKEL (reference sequence). The CDR3 is made up of 14 amino acids. J lost 16 bases, V lost 4 bases, and 16 bases had no gene match. CDR3 sequence reads: CASSRNGAGAWFFF. CDR3 in DNA: TGTGCCAGCAGCCGGAACGGGGCGGGAGCGTGGTTTTTCTTC.

The CDR3 DNA is TGTGCCAGCAGCACCAGGGGCCAGGGTGAAAAACTGTTTTTT. Translation gives CASSTRGQGEKLFF. The chain recombines TRBV7-2 with TRBJ1-4, with a possible D match to TRBD1 (6 bases). Trimming removed 5 bases from V and 7 bases from J, with 14 bases in between. Germline lookup yields CDR1 SGHTA and CDR2 FQGNSA. This CDR3 region has 14 residues.

The chain employs TRBV15 and TRBJ1-2; TRBD1 matches 9 bases. This CDR3 spans 16 amino acids. Unmatched junction bases numbered 9, after V lost 5 bases and J lost 2 bases. CDR1 and CDR2 from the germline V gene are LNHNV and YYDKDF (reference sequence). CDR3 DNA sequence: TGTGCCACCAGCGGCCTTTTCGGGACAGGGAACTATGGCTACACCTTC. This gives the protein CATSGLFGTGNYGYTF.